The 22 T cell receptor beta chains given below trace back to one sample, sequenced in a study of blood T cell repertoires in COVID-19. The data were produced by immunoSEQ multiplex PCR, yet TCRdb's version contains in-frame clones alone and is incomplete. The sample includes around 250,000 clones, less than 90% of them seen just once. Sequences were obtained from peripheral blood. The receptors derive from a man aged 55 to 69 who had recovered from COVID-19.

This clone came up a few times. CDR3 region: CASSPQGASYSYEQYF. CDR3 nucleotides: TGTGCCAGCTCACCACAGGGCGCTAGCTACTCCTACGAGCAGTACTTC. This rearrangement joins TRBV18 to TRBJ2-7; D is possibly TRBD2 (5 bases). This CDR3 has 16 residues. The germline V gene encodes CDR1 KGHSH and CDR2 LQKENI. The V gene lost 1 base and the J gene lost 0 bases, with 13 bases spanning the gap. Full variable domain (remainder filled in from reference TRBV18 and TRBJ2-7): NAGVMQNPRHLVRRRGQEARLRCSPMKGHSHVYWYRQLPEEGLKFMVYLQKENIIDESGMPKERFSAEFPKEGPSILRIQQVVRGDSAAYFCASSPQGASYSYEQYFGPGTRLTVT.

The chain employs TRBV7-9 and TRBJ2-5, with TRBD1 matching 9 bases. CDR3 length: 16 amino acids. With 4 bases clipped from V and 2 bases from J, the junction kept 8 bases outside the gene matches. The germline V gene has CDR1 SEHNR and CDR2 FQNEAQ (reference sequence). The CDR3 DNA follows: TGTGCCAGCAGCTCGGACCGGGACAGGGCTCAAGAGACCCAGTACTTC. As protein: CASSSDRDRAQETQYF.

The gene calls are TRBV7-2 and TRBJ2-7, with unresolved D. Germline loops: CDR1 SGHTA, CDR2 FQGNSA. V lost 5 bases and J lost 12, with 17 bases in between. This CDR3 has 12 residues. The CDR3: CASSPTVGSLYF. The CDR3 DNA sequence: TGTGCCAGCAGCCCCACGGTCGGTAGTCTGTACTTC.

V usage is TRBV10-3 and J usage is TRBJ1-5, with 7 bases that match TRBD1. The CDR3 contains 12 residues. Germline-derived CDR1 and CDR2 are ENHRY and SYGVKD. The junction had 3 bases not matched to a gene; V was cut back by 10 bases and J by 3 bases. CDR3 amino acids: CATQGSNQPQHF. The CDR3 nucleotides read TGTGCCACACAGGGGTCCAATCAGCCCCAGCATTTT.

The CDR3, as DNA: TGTGCCAGCAGTTTATCGCCTAGCGGGGCCTACGAGCAGTACTTC. It translates to CASSLSPSGAYEQYF. This rearrangement joins TRBV27 to TRBJ2-7; the match to TRBD2 covers 9 bases. The CDR3 contains 15 residues. Germline V gene lookup returns CDR1 MNHEY and CDR2 SMNVEV (reference sequence). V shed 0 bases and J 2 bases; nucleotides not matched to a gene: 2.

Details on this clone: The sample has other DNA sequences that encode this CDR3 too. The chain couples TRBV12-5 to TRBJ2-3, with D tentatively TRBD2 (5 bases). The CDR3 is made up of 14 amino acids. Germline V CDR1 and CDR2: LGHNT, FRNRAP. Between the trimmed V and J ends, which lost 2 bases and 0 bases, there was a span of 6 bases. CDR3 nucleotides: TGTGCTAGTGGTTTGAGCGGTAGCACAGATACGCAGTATTTT. This sequence encodes CASGLSGSTDTQYF. The whole variable domain, remainder taken from reference TRBV12-5 and TRBJ2-3, is DARVTQTPRHKVTEMGQEVTMRCQPILGHNTVFWYRQTMMQGLELLAYFRNRAPLDDSGMPKDRFSAEMPDATLATLKIQPSEPRDSAVYFCASGLSGSTDTQYFGPGTRLTVL.

The chain recombines TRBV6-5 with TRBJ1-4; D perhaps matches TRBD1 (6 bases). Trimming took 6 bases from V and 5 from J, leaving 10 bases between them. Germline assignment: CDR1 MNHEY and CDR2 SVGAGI. The CDR3 runs 13 residues. CDR3 in DNA: TGTGCCAGCAGGGGGGCGAACAATGAAAAACTGTTTTTT. It yields the protein CASRGANNEKLFF.

The V and J genes are TRBV7-2 and TRBJ2-3; D may be TRBD2 (6 bases). From germline, CDR1 is SGHTA and CDR2 FQGNSA. The CDR3 runs to 15 residues. The V gene lost 0 bases and the J gene lost 6 bases, with 13 bases spanning the gap. The CDR3 here is CASSLAGGPVDTQYF. Written as DNA, the CDR3 is TGTGCCAGCAGCTTAGCGGGGGGTCCCGTGGATACGCAGTATTTT.

The chain employs TRBV25-1 and TRBJ1-5; 8 nucleotides align to TRBD1. V shed 2 bases and J 2 bases; nucleotides not matched to a gene: 2. Germline V gene sequence: CDR1 MGHDK, CDR2 SYGVNS. The CDR3 has 15 amino acids. The CDR3: CASSEPGGGNQPQHF. The CDR3 region has the DNA TGTGCCAGCAGTGAACCAGGGGGCGGCAATCAGCCCCAGCATTTT.

This clone was recorded many times. V gene TRBV6-5 combines with J gene TRBJ1-2; D is possibly TRBD1 (6 bases). The length of the CDR3 is 15 residues. Trimming cost V 6 bases and J 1 base, with 15 bases left between them. CDR1 is MNHEY and CDR2 is SVGAGI in the germline V gene. The CDR3 region has the DNA TGTGCCAGCAGAAACGCAGGGGTTGGTAACTATGGCTACACCTTC. This gives the protein CASRNAGVGNYGYTF.

This rearrangement joins TRBV29-1 to TRBJ2-3, with D hard to call. Per the germline V gene, CDR1 is SQVTM and CDR2 is ANQGSEA. Trimming cost V 6 bases and J 0 bases, with 13 bases left between them. The CDR3 sequence is 14 residues long. The CDR3 here is CSVAAISSTDTQYF. The CDR3 DNA is TGCAGCGTCGCGGCAATTTCTAGCACAGATACGCAGTATTTT.

This clone occurred once. V is TRBV18 and J is TRBJ1-3; D gene uncertain. Trimming removed 4 bases at V and 1 base at J, with 14 bases between. From germline, CDR1 is KGHSH and CDR2 LQKENI. The CDR3 sequence is 16 residues long. In DNA, the CDR3 is TGTGCCAGCTCACAAAAAACCACGGGGTCTGGAAACACCATATATTTT. This translates into CASSQKTTGSGNTIYF.

V and J are TRBV12-3 or TRBV12-4 and TRBJ1-2, with 7 nucleotides matching TRBD1. The CDR3 has 13 residues. Trimming removed 6 bases from V and 8 bases from J; junction bases left unmatched: 9. CDR3 in DNA: TGTGCCAGCAGCCCTGGACAGGTAGGCGGCTACACCTTC. It is translated as CASSPGQVGGYTF.

The rearrangement joins TRBV7-2 to TRBJ1-1; unclear D gene. V was shortened by 5 bases and J by 3 bases, with 10 bases between the two germline ends. The germline gives CDR1 SGHTA, CDR2 FQGNSA. The CDR3 extends over 13 amino acids. CDR3 region: CASSREPYTEAFF. The CDR3 DNA is TGTGCCAGCAGCCGGGAACCTTACACTGAAGCTTTCTTT.

The chain joins TRBV15 to TRBJ1-5; D uncertain. The length of the CDR3 is 20 residues. The V gene lost 1 base and the J gene lost 0 bases, with 22 bases spanning the gap. Germline CDR1 reads LNHNV; CDR2 reads YYDKDF (reference sequence). The CDR3 DNA reads as TGTGCCACCAGCAGAGTCTCCCCCCACTTGAGGGCGGGTAGCAATCAGCCCCAGCATTTT. Residues: CATSRVSPHLRAGSNQPQHF.

The rearrangement uses TRBV5-8 and TRBJ1-4, with 9 bases that match TRBD1. Germline assignment: CDR1 SGHTS and CDR2 YDEGEE. The CDR3 length is 14 residues. V was clipped by 0 bases and J by 8 bases; unmatched bases: 2. CDR3 in DNA: TGTGCCAGCAGCTTGGGGACAGGGGCCGAAAAACTGTTTTTT. Protein sequence: CASSLGTGAEKLFF.

The chain recombines TRBV27 with TRBJ1-2, with a weak D call TRBD1 (5 bases). This CDR3 is built from 15 residues. V was trimmed by 10 bases and J by 4 bases, leaving 22 bases between them. Germline-derived CDR1 and CDR2 are MNHEY and SMNVEV (reference sequence). DNA of the CDR3: TGTGCCACCCATGGGGTGGGGCGGAGTGCCTATGGCTACACCTTC. This gives the protein CATHGVGRSAYGYTF.

A few counts support this clone. The rearrangement uses TRBV15 and TRBJ2-7, with 11 bases aligning to TRBD2. Germline V CDR1 and CDR2: LNHNV, YYDKDF (reference sequence). V shed 3 bases, J shed 4 bases, and the junction held 5 bases outside the gene matches. The CDR3 has 15 amino acids. The CDR3 coding sequence is TGTGCCACCAGCAGGGGAGGACTAGCGGGTTACGAGCAGTACTTC. Protein sequence: CATSRGGLAGYEQYF. The full variable domain, in which reference TRBV15 and TRBJ2-7 provide the parts outside the CDR3, is DAMVIQNPRYQVTQFGKPVTLSCSQTLNHNVMYWYQQKSSQAPKLLFHYYDKDFNNEADTPDNFQSRRPNTSFCFLDIRSPGLGDTAMYLCATSRGGLAGYEQYFGPGTRLTVT.

The chain recombines TRBV28 with TRBJ1-2; 11 positions match TRBD1. From germline, CDR1 is MDHEN and CDR2 SYDVKM. Trimming removed 6 bases from V and 4 bases from J; junction bases left unmatched: 7. This CDR3 has 15 amino acids. CDR3 in DNA: TGTGCCAGCAGCCCCCCGGGACAGGGGGTCTATGGCTACACCTTC. Translation gives CASSPPGQGVYGYTF.

The V call is TRBV2, the J call TRBJ1-2; 7 bases line up with TRBD1. The CDR3 covers 14 residues. Germline V gives CDR1 SNHLY, CDR2 FYNNEI. V was pared by 11 bases and J by 3 bases, with 12 bases of the junction left unmatched. The CDR3 bases are TGTGCCGGTACACAAAACAGGGGCGACTATGGCTACACCTTC. Translating gives CAGTQNRGDYGYTF.

The chain joins TRBV5-1 to TRBJ2-3; D uncertain. Germline assignment: CDR1 SGHRS and CDR2 YFSETQ. The ends were cut back, 0 bases at V and 0 bases at J, with 8 bases in the middle. The length of the CDR3 is 15 residues. CDR3 bases: TGCGCCAGCAGCTTGGGACCGACAAGCACAGATACGCAGTATTTT. Translation: CASSLGPTSTDTQYF.

The CDR3, as DNA: TGTGCCAGCAGCAAAGTGAGGCTAGCGGGGCAAGAGACCCAGTACTTC. Translation: CASSKVRLAGQETQYF. The chain carries TRBV21-1 and TRBJ2-5; the tabulated D call, TRBD2, remains unverified against the DNA. TRBV21-1 is a known pseudogene. This CDR3 is 16 amino acids long.